This T cell receptor (beta chain) came from a study of T cell clones after liver transplantation. Looking at the study overall: Liver transplant recipients had immunosuppression withdrawal attempted within 2 years. Without induction therapy, subjects received standard immunosuppression until 12-24 months post-transplant.

Note on this clone: Its antigen is not known.

Findings and caveats of the study: A larger donor-reactive than third-party decline suggested partial antigen-specific deletion.

The protocol was immunoSEQ multiplex PCR, while the TCRdb copy is restricted to in-frame clones and leaves out a portion. The data show more than 75,000 clones, about 82% seen once. Germline V gives CDR1 MDHEN, CDR2 SYDVKM. V lost 7 bases and J 12 bases, leaving 22 bases between the germline ends. The CDR3 is made up of 14 amino acids. This TCR was recovered from a human patient who received a liver transplant. Some T cells may be transferred from the graft donor. The material sequenced was CD4+ T cells from blood, taken about 46 months after liver transplant. The chain combines TRBV28 with TRBJ2-1; TRBD1 or TRBD2 may be the D gene (5 bases each). CDR3 amino acids: CASTPGTTRVWQFF. In DNA form, the CDR3 reads TGTGCCAGCACCCCGGGGACGACGAGGGTATGGCAGTTCTTC.